The T cell receptor (beta chain) described here comes from a study of vaccination and CD4 T cells after COVID-19. Study background: Each participant was administered two doses of a vaccine, which was either BNT162b2 or mRNA-1273. Broader study findings: No early post-infection timepoints were studied, and convalescent patients studied were relatively few.

Treatment in this sample: roughly 10-day PBMC culture with coronavirus spike peptide pools or control peptides (ViraFEST assay). Gathering of the CD4+ T cells, from the unexposed donor, took place before the COVID-19 pandemic (2011-2018). Cultured CD4+ T cell DNA was sequenced using the Oncomine TCR Beta short-read assay. In this case, cultured CD4+ T cells provided the extracted genomic DNA. A single record per CDR3 protein comes from TCRdb applying MiXCR to the PCR reads. The table lists about 6,900 distinct CDR3 sequences, around 34% of them singletons. About this clonotype: Its antigen is currently unknown.

Trimming cost V 5 bases and J 1 base, with 13 bases left between them. The CDR3 loop spans 15 amino acids. Germline V gene data show CDR1 as MNHNS and CDR2 as SASEGT. The V call is TRBV6-1, the J call TRBJ2-3; D perhaps matches TRBD2 (7 bases). This TCR was sampled from a human donor in good health. Sequencing input: CD4+ T cells from blood, cultured in vitro. In DNA, the CDR3 is TGTGCCAGCAGTCTTCGAGGGGGGGGCACAGATACGCAGTATTTT. Translated: CASSLRGGGTDTQYF.